Here is one TCR beta chain with its context. Its antigen is still unknown. V was shortened by 3 bases and J by 3 bases, with 12 bases between the two germline ends. This CDR3 comprises 15 residues. Germline CDR1 and CDR2: WSHSY and SAAADI. The sample is drawn from a study of T cell responses to AZD1222 COVID-19 vaccine. Study-level points and caveats: Increases in Spike-specific TCR breadth and depth were seen after two AZD1222 doses. The sample set comprised mostly white British donors with more females, and clonal diversity was possibly underestimated. At baseline, seropositivity was found in only five or six AZD1222 recipients.

The table came from immunoSEQ multiplex PCR; TCRdb's copy has only in-frame clones and leaves some out. The table records around 110,000 clones, approximately 90% of them present only once. The receptor was derived from an adult in good health. The chain links TRBV10-2 to TRBJ1-5; D is perhaps TRBD1 (6 bases). The material was peripheral blood, obtained on day 0 of AZD1222 vaccination. In DNA, the CDR3 is TGCGCCAGCAGTGATATTCAGGGGACCAATCAGCCCCAGCATTTT. Its protein is CASSDIQGTNQPQHF.